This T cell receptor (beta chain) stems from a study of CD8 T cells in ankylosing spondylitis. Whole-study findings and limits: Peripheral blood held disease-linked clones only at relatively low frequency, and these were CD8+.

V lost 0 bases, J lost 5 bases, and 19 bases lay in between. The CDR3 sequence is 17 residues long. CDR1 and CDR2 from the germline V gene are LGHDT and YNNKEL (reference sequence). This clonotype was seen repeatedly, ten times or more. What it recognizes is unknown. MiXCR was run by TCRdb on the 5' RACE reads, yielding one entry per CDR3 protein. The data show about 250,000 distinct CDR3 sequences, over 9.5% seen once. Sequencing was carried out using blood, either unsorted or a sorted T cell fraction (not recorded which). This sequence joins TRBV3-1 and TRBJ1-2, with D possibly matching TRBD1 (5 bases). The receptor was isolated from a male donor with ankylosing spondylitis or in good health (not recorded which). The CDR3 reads CASSQDGYETEFYGYTF. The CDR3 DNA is TGTGCCAGCAGCCAAGATGGGTACGAGACAGAGTTTTATGGCTACACCTTC.